The 9 T cell receptor beta chains given below trace back to one sample, sequenced in a study of T cell responses to AZD1222 COVID-19 vaccine. Only in-frame clones appear in the TCRdb table, and some are missing; sequencing was by immunoSEQ multiplex PCR. The repertoire holds 100,000 to 120,000 clones, about nine tenths seen once, with less than 6.5% in the top ten. The starting material was peripheral blood, obtained 28 days after the second AZD1222 dose. These receptors were collected from an adult who received the AZD1222 COVID-19 vaccine.

The V call is TRBV19, the J call TRBJ1-4, with unresolved D. CDR3 length equals 14 residues. V was cut by 11 bases and J by 8 bases, with 21 bases left in between. Per the germline V gene, CDR1 is LNHDA and CDR2 is SQIVND (reference sequence). Written as DNA, the CDR3 is TGTGCCTCCCATTTAGGAGGTGGATCAGAAAAACTGTTTTTT. It is translated as CASHLGGGSEKLFF.

This clone was detected once. This chain connects TRBV5-1 to TRBJ1-1; TRBD1 aligns across 8 bases. The CDR3 is 14 residues long. The germline V gene encodes CDR1 SGHRS and CDR2 YFSETQ. After removal of 4 bases from V and 1 base from J, the junction contained 3 bases not matched to a gene. CDR3 sequence: CASSKGQGNTEAFF. The CDR3 DNA follows: TGCGCCAGCAGCAAAGGACAGGGGAACACTGAAGCTTTCTTT.

J is TRBJ2-1 and V is TRBV11-3; TRBD2 aligns across 9 bases. CDR1 is SGHNT, CDR2 YENEEA, per germline. The CDR3 has 15 residues. V trimming: 2 bases; J trimming: 7 bases; junction bases outside the gene matches: 6. CDR3 protein: CASSLLVRGGNEQFF. In DNA form, the CDR3 reads TGTGCCAGCAGCTTATTGGTGCGGGGGGGGAATGAGCAGTTCTTC.

J is TRBJ1-1 and V is TRBV5-1; D may be TRBD1 (5 bases). Looked up from germline, CDR1 is SGHRS and CDR2 is YFSETQ. Trimming took off 2 bases at V and 1 base at J, with 15 bases between the two ends. The length of the CDR3 is 16 residues. The CDR3 nucleotides read TGCGCCAGCAGCTTAACCTCAGGGCAGCCGAACACTGAAGCTTTCTTT. It is translated as CASSLTSGQPNTEAFF.

This clone was found a few times. The J gene is TRBJ1-6, the V gene TRBV28; TRBD1 might be the D (6 bases). The V and J ends lost 3 bases and 10 bases respectively, with 13 bases between them. This CDR3 comprises 14 residues. Looked up from germline, CDR1 is MDHEN and CDR2 is SYDVKM. CDR3 in DNA: TGTGCCAGCAGTTTCGGAGGGGGAGGGTCACCCCTCCACTTT. Its protein product is CASSFGGGGSPLHF.

In this sample, this clone turned up a few times. The V and J genes are TRBV9 and TRBJ2-3; TRBD2 might be the D (7 bases). The CDR3 spans 16 residues. With 3 bases removed from V and 0 bases from J, the gap between germline ends came to 14 bases. Germline loops: CDR1 SGDLS, CDR2 YYNGEE. CDR3 region: CASSEPGGESTDTQYF. In nucleotides, the CDR3 is TGTGCCAGCAGCGAGCCGGGGGGCGAAAGCACAGATACGCAGTATTTT.

The chain employs TRBV24-1 and TRBJ1-2; D is undetermined. The germline V and J ends were trimmed by 4 bases and 4 bases, with 6 bases remaining between them. CDR3 length equals 12 residues. Germline lookup yields CDR1 KGHDR and CDR2 SFDVKD. For the CDR3, the DNA is TGTGCCACCAGTGACCGCGGCTATGGCTACACCTTC. It encodes CATSDRGYGYTF.

The chain uses TRBV11-2 and TRBJ1-1; no clear D gene. The CDR3 spans 13 residues. The V gene lost 0 bases and the J gene lost 4 bases, with 6 bases spanning the gap. CDR1 SGHAT and CDR2 FQNNGV come from the germline V gene. The CDR3 reads CASSLDTRTEAFF. CDR3 nucleotides: TGTGCCAGCAGCTTAGATACCCGCACTGAAGCTTTCTTT.

This clone was observed once. The V call is TRBV9, the J call TRBJ2-3; the match to TRBD2 covers 14 bases. Germline V gene sequence: CDR1 SGDLS, CDR2 YYNGEE. CDR3 length: 15 residues. V was clipped by 6 bases and J by 4 bases; unmatched bases: 4. The CDR3 protein is CASTRLAGGPDTQYF. For the CDR3, the DNA is TGTGCCAGCACAAGACTAGCGGGGGGGCCAGATACGCAGTATTTT.